The 10 T cell receptor beta chains reported below all come from one sample, sequenced in a study of CD8 T cells in ankylosing spondylitis. TCRdb reprocessed the 5' RACE reads via MiXCR and lists one record per CDR3 protein. The sample consists of under 300,000 distinct CDR3 sequences, over 8.5% of them appearing once. The sequenced sample consisted of blood, either unsorted or a sorted T cell fraction (not recorded which). The receptor source for this set is a male donor with ankylosing spondylitis or in good health (not recorded which).

Comment on this clonotype: This clone may be a read error of a much larger clone one base away. J is TRBJ1-2 and V is TRBV9; weak D call: TRBD1 (6 bases). This CDR3 is built from 17 residues. The V end was cut by 6 bases, the J end by 7 bases, with 28 bases between. Germline V gives CDR1 SGDLS, CDR2 YYNGEE. This chain's CDR3 is CASTGGRTVKGLGGYTF. CDR3 DNA: TGTGCCAGCACCGGGGGACGGACAGTTAAGGGGTTAGGTGGCTACACCTTC.

This clonotype was detected a few times. J is TRBJ2-1 and V is TRBV7-3; TRBD2 matches 10 bases. CDR1 and CDR2 from the germline V gene are SGHTA and FQGTGA. The J segment lost 3 bases and the V segment lost 5 bases, leaving 7 bases of the junction unmatched. The CDR3 length is 16 residues. The CDR3 region is CASSPSGRAIYNEQFF. The DNA of the CDR3 is TGTGCCAGCAGCCCCAGCGGGAGGGCTATCTACAATGAGCAGTTCTTC.

The sample holds many counts of this clonotype. The chain has TRBV7-2 and TRBJ2-7; no definite D call. The CDR3 loop spans 12 amino acids. Trimming removed 3 bases at V and 3 bases at J, with 6 bases between. The germline V gene has CDR1 SGHTA and CDR2 FQGNSA. The DNA of the CDR3 is TGTGCCAGCAGCTTGACACTCTACGAGCAGTACTTC. Encoded protein: CASSLTLYEQYF.

This clonotype was seen ten or more times. The chain employs TRBV5-5 and TRBJ2-7; 7 bases fit TRBD1. Germline V gene data show CDR1 as SGHKS and CDR2 as YYEKEE (reference sequence). The CDR3 runs to 14 residues. V gave up 0 bases and J gave up 3 bases; unmatched junction bases: 3. CDR3 sequence (DNA): TGTGCCAGCAGCTTGGAGGGGACAGTCTACGAGCAGTACTTC. Residues: CASSLEGTVYEQYF.

This clonotype was found many times. The chain joins TRBV7-2 to TRBJ1-6; D uncertain. The CDR3 totals 15 residues. With 1 base removed from V and 5 bases from J, the gap between germline ends came to 9 bases. The germline CDR1 and CDR2 sequences are SGHTA and FQGNSA. In nucleotides, the CDR3 is TGTGCCAGCAGCTTAGGACCGCCTAATAATTCACCCCTCCACTTT. Its protein product is CASSLGPPNNSPLHF.

This clonotype was seen only a few times. The chain recombines TRBV5-8 with TRBJ1-2, with 12 nucleotides matching TRBD1. The CDR3 totals 17 residues. CDR1 and CDR2 (germline): SGHTS, YDEGEE. V shed 3 bases and J 6 bases; nucleotides not matched to a gene: 12. The CDR3 region has the DNA TGTGCCAGCAGCTCCGGAGTCCCGGGACAGGGGGCGCATGGCTACACCTTC. Protein product: CASSSGVPGQGAHGYTF.

The table lists this clonotype with many counts. The rearrangement links TRBV14 to TRBJ2-5, with 11 bases lining up with TRBD2. Germline values: CDR1 SGHDN, CDR2 FVKESK. This CDR3 has 14 amino acids. V shed 0 bases, J shed 12 bases, and the junction held 6 bases outside the gene matches. This CDR3 is CASSQDPTSGKEYF. For the CDR3, the DNA is TGTGCCAGCAGCCAAGACCCGACTAGCGGGAAAGAGTACTTC.

The chain couples TRBV2 to TRBJ2-3; possibly TRBD2 for D (5 bases). V lost 9 bases, J lost 2 bases, and 6 bases lay in between. The CDR3 sequence is 11 residues long. In germline, CDR1 is SNHLY, CDR2 FYNNEI. CDR3 sequence: CAREVTDTQYF. CDR3 coding DNA: TGTGCCAGGGAGGTCACAGATACGCAGTATTTT.

This clonotype came up many times. The V call is TRBV5-1, the J call TRBJ2-3; 9 bases line up with TRBD2. The junction had 18 bases not matched to a gene; V was cut back by 4 bases and J by 3 bases. CDR3 size: 19 residues. The germline gives CDR1 SGHRS, CDR2 YFSETQ. In DNA form, the CDR3 reads TGCGCCAGCAGCCCCTCGAGGGCGGGAGGGCCATTCGAAACAGATACGCAGTATTTT. Protein product: CASSPSRAGGPFETDTQYF. The full variable domain, its missing parts supplied by reference TRBV5-1 and TRBJ2-3, is KAGVTQTPRYLIKTRGQQVTLSCSPISGHRSVSWYQQTPGQGLQFLFEYFSETQRNKGNFPGRFSGRQFSNSRSEMNVSTLELGDSALYLCASSPSRAGGPFETDTQYFGPGTRLTVL.

This clonotype was seen more than once but under ten times. The chain links TRBV20-1 to TRBJ2-3, with 8 bases fitting TRBD1. CDR3 length: 14 amino acids. V lost 4 bases and J lost 0; bases outside the gene matches: 3. In germline, CDR1 is DFQATT, CDR2 SNEGSKA (reference sequence). The CDR3 coding sequence is TGCAGTGCTATCTGGACAGGGAGCACAGATACGCAGTATTTT. Its protein is CSAIWTGSTDTQYF.